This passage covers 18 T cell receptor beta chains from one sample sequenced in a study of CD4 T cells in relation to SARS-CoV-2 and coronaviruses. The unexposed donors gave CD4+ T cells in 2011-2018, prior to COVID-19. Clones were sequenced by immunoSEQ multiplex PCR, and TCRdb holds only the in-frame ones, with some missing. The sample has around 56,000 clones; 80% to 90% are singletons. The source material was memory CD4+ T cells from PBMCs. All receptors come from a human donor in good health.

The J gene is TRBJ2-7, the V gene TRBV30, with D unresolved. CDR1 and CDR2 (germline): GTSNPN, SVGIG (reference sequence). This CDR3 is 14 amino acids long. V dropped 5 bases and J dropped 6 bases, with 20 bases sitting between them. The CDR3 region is CAWGPPATMREQYF. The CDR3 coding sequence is TGTGCCTGGGGTCCCCCAGCGACCATGCGCGAGCAGTACTTC. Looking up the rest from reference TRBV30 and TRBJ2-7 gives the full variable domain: SQTIHQWPATLVQPVGSPLSLECTVEGTSNPNLYWYRQAAGRGLQLLFYSVGIGQISSEVPQNLSASRPQDRQFILSSKKLLLSDSGFYLCAWGPPATMREQYFGPGTRLTVT.

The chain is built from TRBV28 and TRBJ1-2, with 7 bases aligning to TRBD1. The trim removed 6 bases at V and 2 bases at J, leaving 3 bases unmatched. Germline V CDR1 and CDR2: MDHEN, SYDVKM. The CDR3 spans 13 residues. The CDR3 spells CASRVTGNYGYTF. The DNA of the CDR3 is TGTGCCAGCAGGGTGACAGGGAACTATGGCTACACCTTC.

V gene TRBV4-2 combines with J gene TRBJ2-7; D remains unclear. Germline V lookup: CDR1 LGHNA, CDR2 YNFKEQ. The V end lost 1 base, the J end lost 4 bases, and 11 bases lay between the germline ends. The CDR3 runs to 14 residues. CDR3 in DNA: TGTGCCAGCAGCCAAGGCGACACCGCTTACGAGCAGTACTTC. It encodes CASSQGDTAYEQYF.

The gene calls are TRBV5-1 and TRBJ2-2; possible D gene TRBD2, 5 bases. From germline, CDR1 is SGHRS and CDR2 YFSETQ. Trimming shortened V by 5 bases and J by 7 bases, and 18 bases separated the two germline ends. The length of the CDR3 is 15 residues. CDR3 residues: CASRTEGLASGELFF. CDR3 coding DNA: TGCGCCAGCAGGACCGAAGGTCTAGCTAGCGGGGAGCTGTTTTTT.

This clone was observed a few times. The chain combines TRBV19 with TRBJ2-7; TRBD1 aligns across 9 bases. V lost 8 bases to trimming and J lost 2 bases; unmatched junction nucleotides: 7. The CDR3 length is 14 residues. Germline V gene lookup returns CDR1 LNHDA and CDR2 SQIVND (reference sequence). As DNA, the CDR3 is TGTGCCAGTCGGGGACAGGGAATTCCCTACGAGCAGTACTTC. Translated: CASRGQGIPYEQYF.

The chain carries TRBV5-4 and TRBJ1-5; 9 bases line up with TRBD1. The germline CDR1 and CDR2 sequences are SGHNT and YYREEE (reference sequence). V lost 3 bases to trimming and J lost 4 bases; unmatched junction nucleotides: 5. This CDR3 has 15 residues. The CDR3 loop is CASSSSGTGNQPQHF. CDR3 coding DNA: TGTGCCAGCAGCTCGTCCGGGACAGGGAATCAGCCCCAGCATTTT.

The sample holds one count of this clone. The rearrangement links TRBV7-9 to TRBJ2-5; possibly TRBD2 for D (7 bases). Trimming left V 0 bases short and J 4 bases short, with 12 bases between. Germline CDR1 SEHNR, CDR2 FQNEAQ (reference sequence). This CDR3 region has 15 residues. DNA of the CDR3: TGTGCCAGCAGCTTAGCAAGGGGGAGGGGAGAGACCCAGTACTTC. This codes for CASSLARGRGETQYF.

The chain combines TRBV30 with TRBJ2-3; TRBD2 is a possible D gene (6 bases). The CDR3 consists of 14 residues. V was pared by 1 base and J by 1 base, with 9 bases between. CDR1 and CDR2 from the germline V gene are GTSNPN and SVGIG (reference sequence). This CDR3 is CAWSAGDGTDTQYF. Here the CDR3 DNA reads TGTGCCTGGAGTGCGGGGGATGGCACAGATACGCAGTATTTT.

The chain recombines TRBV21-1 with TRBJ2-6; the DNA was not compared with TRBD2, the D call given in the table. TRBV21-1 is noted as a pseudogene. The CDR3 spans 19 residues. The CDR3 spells CASSKVFVGGFSGANVLTF. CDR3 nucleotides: TGTGCCAGCAGCAAAGTGTTCGTTGGGGGGTTCTCTGGGGCCAACGTCCTGACTTTC.

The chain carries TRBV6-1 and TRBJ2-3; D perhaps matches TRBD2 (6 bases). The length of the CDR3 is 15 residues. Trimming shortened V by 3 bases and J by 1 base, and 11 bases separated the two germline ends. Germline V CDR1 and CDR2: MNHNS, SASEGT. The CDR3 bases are TGTGCCAGCAGTGATCAGCCTAGCGGCACAGATACGCAGTATTTT. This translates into CASSDQPSGTDTQYF.

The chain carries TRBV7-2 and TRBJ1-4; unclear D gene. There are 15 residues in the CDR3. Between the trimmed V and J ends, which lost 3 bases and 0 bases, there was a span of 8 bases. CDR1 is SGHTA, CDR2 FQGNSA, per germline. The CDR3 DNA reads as TGTGCCAGCAGCTTTAGGGCGGCAACTAATGAAAAACTGTTTTTT. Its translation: CASSFRAATNEKLFF.

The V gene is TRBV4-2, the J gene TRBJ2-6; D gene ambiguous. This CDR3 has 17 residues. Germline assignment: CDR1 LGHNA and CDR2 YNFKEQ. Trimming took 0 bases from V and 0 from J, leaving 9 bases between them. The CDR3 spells CASSQDWASSGANVLTF. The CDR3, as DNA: TGTGCCAGCAGCCAAGACTGGGCTTCCTCTGGGGCCAACGTCCTGACTTTC.

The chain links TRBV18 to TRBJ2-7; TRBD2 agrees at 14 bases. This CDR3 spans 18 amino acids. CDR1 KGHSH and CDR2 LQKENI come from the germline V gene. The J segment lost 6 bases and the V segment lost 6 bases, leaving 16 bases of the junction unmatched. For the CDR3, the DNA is TGTGCCAGCTCGCAGAGACCTATGGGACTAGCGGGAGTAGTCGAGCAGTACTTC. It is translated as CASSQRPMGLAGVVEQYF. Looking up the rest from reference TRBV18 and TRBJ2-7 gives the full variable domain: NAGVMQNPRHLVRRRGQEARLRCSPMKGHSHVYWYRQLPEEGLKFMVYLQKENIIDESGMPKERFSAEFPKEGPSILRIQQVVRGDSAAYFCASSQRPMGLAGVVEQYFGPGTRLTVT.

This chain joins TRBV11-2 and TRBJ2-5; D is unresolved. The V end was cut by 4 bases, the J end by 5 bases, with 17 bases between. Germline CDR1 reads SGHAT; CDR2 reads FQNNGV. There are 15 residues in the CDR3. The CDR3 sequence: CASSYEERYVETQYF. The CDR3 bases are TGTGCCAGCAGCTACGAAGAGCGTTACGTGGAGACCCAGTACTTC.

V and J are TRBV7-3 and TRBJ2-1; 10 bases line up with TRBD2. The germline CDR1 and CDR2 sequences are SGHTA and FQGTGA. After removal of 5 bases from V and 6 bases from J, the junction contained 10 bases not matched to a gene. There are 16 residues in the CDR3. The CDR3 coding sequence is TGTGCCAGCAGCCCCCAAGCGGGAGGGCGGATCAATGAGCAGTTCTTC. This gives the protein CASSPQAGGRINEQFF.

As DNA, the CDR3 is TGTGCCAGCTACCAGGGCCCACCCTATGGCTACACCTTC. This gives the protein CASYQGPPYGYTF. The rearrangement uses TRBV25-1 and TRBJ1-2; tentatively, D is TRBD1 (5 bases). Trimming took 8 bases from V and 4 from J, leaving 14 bases between them. The CDR3 loop spans 13 amino acids. The germline gives CDR1 MGHDK, CDR2 SYGVNS.

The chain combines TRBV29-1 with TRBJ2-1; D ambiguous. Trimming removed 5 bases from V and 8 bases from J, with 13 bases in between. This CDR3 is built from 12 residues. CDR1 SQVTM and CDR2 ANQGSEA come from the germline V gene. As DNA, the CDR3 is TGCAGCGTTTTCCCCCCCACCGATGAGCAGTTCTTC. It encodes CSVFPPTDEQFF.

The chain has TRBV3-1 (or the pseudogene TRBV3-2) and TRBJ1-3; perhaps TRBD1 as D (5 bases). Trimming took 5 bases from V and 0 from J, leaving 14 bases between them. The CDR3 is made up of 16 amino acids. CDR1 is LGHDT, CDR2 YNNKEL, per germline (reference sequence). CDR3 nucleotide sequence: TGTGCCAGCAGCACCCGGGGCGGCGGCTCTGGAAACACCATATATTTT. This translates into CASSTRGGGSGNTIYF.